This T cell receptor (beta chain) derives from a study of cytomegalovirus exposure and HLA in healthy donors. From germline, CDR1 is LNHNV and CDR2 YYDKDF (reference sequence). V dropped 0 bases and J dropped 2; count of bases not matched to a gene: 6. This CDR3 is built from 17 residues. Sequenced by immunoSEQ multiplex PCR; TCRdb stores in-frame clones only, minus some. Of 95,000 to 120,000 clones in the sample, around 85% were seen once. The chain couples TRBV15 to TRBJ2-2, with TRBD2 matching 7 bases. This clonotype was obtained from a young woman in good health and CMV-seronegative. Sequencing input: PBMCs. The CDR3 reads CATSRDFRDYNTGELFF. In DNA form, the CDR3 reads TGTGCCACCAGCAGAGATTTCCGGGACTATAACACCGGGGAGCTGTTTTTT.